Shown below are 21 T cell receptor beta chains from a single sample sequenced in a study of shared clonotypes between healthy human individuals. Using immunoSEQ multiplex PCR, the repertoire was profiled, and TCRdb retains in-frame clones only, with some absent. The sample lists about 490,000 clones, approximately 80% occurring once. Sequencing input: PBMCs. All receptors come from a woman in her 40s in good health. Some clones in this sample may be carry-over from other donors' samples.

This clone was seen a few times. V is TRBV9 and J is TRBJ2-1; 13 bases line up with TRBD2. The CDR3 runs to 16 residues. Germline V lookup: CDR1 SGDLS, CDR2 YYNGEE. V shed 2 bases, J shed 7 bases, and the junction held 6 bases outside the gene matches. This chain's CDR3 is CASSVQLAGGKNEQFF. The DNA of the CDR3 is TGTGCCAGCAGCGTCCAACTAGCGGGAGGGAAGAATGAGCAGTTCTTC. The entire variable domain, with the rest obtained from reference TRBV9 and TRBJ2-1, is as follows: DSGVTQTPKHLITATGQRVTLRCSPRSGDLSVYWYQQSLDQGLQFLIQYYNGEERAKGNILERFSAQQFPDLHSELNLSSLELGDSALYFCASSVQLAGGKNEQFFGPGTRLTVL.

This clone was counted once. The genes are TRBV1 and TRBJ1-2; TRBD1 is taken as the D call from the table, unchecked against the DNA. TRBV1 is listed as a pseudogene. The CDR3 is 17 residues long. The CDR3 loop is CTSSQDRAQGYNYGYTF. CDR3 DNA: TGCACCAGCAGCCAAGATCGGGCACAGGGATATAACTATGGCTACACCTTC.

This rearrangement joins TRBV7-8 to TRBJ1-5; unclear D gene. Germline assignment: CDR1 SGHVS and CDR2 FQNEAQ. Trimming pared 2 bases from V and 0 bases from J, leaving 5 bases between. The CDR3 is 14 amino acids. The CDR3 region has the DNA TGTGCCAGCAGCTTAATGGATAGCAATCAGCCCCAGCATTTT. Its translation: CASSLMDSNQPQHF.

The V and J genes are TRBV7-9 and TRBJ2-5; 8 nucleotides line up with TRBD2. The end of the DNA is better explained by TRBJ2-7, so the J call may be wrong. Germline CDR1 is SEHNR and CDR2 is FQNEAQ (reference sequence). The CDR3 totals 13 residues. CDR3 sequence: CATRGGAEGEQYF. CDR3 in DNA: TGTGCCACCCGGGGGGGGGCAGAGGGCGAGCAGTACTTC.

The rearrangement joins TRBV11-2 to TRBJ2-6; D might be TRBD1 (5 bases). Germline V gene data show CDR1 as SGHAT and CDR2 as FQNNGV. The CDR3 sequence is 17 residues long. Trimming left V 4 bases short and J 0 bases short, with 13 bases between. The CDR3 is CASSSIRQLSGANVLTF. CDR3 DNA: TGTGCCAGCAGCTCCATAAGACAGCTCTCTGGGGCCAACGTCCTGACTTTC.

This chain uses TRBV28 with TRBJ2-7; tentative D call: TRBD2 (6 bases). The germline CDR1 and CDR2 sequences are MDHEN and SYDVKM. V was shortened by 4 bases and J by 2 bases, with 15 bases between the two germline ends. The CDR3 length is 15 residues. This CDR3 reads CASSSPGTGAYEQYF. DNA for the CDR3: TGTGCCAGCAGTTCCCCCGGGACTGGGGCCTACGAGCAGTACTTC. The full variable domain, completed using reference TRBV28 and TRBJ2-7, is DVKVTQSSRYLVKRTGEKVFLECVQDMDHENMFWYRQDPGLGLRLIYFSYDVKMKEKGDIPEGYSVSREKKERFSLILESASTNQTSMYLCASSSPGTGAYEQYFGPGTRLTVT.

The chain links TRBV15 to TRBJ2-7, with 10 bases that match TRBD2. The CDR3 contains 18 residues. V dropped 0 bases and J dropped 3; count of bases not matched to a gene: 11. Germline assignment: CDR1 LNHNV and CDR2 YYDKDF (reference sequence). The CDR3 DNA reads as TGTGCCACCAGCAGAGACCATTCGAGCGGGAGGGCCCACTACGAGCAGTACTTC. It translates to CATSRDHSSGRAHYEQYF.

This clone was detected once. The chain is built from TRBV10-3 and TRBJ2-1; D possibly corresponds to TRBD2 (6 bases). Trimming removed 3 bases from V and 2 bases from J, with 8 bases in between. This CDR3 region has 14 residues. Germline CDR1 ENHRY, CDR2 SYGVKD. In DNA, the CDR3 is TGTGCCATCAGTGAAGGACTAACCTACAATGAGCAGTTCTTC. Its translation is CAISEGLTYNEQFF.

The CDR3 DNA reads as TGTGCCAGCAGTCGGACCGGGACAGGGAACACTGAAGCTTTCTTT. It encodes CASSRTGTGNTEAFF. The chain joins TRBV28 to TRBJ1-1, with 8 bases lining up with TRBD1. Per the germline V gene, CDR1 is MDHEN and CDR2 is SYDVKM. The CDR3 is made up of 15 amino acids. The V gene end was trimmed by 5 bases and the J gene end by 1 base; junction bases not matched to a gene: 6.

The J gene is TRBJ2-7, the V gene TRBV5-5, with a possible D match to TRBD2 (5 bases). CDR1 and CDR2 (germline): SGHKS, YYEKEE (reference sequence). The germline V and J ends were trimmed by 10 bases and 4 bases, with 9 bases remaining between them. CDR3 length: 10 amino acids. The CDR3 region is CAGTGYEQYF. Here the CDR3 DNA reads TGTGCCGGAACGGGGTACGAGCAGTACTTC.

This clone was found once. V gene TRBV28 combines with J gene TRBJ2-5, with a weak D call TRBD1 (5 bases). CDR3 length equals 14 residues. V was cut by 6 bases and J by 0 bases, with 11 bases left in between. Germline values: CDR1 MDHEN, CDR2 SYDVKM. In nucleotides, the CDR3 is TGTGCCAGCAGCCCAGGACAAGACCAAGAGACCCAGTACTTC. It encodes CASSPGQDQETQYF.

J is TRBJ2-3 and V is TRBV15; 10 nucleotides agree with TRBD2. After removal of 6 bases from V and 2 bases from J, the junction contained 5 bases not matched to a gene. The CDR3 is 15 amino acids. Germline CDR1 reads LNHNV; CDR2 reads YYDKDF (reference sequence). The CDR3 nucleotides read TGTGCCACCAGGCTACTAGCGGGGCCCACAGATACGCAGTATTTT. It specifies CATRLLAGPTDTQYF.

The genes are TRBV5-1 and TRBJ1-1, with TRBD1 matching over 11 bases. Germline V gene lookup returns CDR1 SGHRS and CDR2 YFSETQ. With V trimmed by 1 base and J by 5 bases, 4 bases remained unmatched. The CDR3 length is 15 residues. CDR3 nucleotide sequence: TGCGCCAGCAGCTTGTCCGGGACAGGGGGAACTGAAGCTTTCTTT. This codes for CASSLSGTGGTEAFF.

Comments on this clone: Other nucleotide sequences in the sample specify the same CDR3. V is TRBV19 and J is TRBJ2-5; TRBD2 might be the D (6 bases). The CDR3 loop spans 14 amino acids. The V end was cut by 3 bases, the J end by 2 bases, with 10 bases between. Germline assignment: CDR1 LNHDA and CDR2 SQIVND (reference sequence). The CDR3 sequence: CASSIGGGQETQYF. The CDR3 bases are TGTGCCAGTAGTATCGGTGGAGGGCAAGAGACCCAGTACTTC.

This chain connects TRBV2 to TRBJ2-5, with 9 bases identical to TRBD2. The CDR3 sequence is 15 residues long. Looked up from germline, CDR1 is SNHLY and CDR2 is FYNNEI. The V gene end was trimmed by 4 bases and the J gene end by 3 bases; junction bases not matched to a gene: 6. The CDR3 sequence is CASSAVAGVEETQYF. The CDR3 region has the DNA TGTGCCAGCAGTGCGGTAGCGGGAGTCGAAGAGACCCAGTACTTC.

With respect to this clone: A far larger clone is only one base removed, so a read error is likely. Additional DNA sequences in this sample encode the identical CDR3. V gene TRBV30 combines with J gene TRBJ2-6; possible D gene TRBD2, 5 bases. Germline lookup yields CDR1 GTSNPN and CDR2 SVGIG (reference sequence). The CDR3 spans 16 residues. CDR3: CAWSVTGFSGANVLTF. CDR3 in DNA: TGTGCTTGGAGTGTTACGGGGTTCTCTGGGGCCAACGTCCTGACTTTC. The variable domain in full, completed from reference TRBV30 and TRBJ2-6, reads SQTIHQWPATLVQPVGSPLSLECTVEGTSNPNLYWYRQAAGRGLQLLFYSVGIGQISSEVPQNLSASRPQDRQFILSSKKLLLSDSGFYLCAWSVTGFSGANVLTFGAGSRLTVL.

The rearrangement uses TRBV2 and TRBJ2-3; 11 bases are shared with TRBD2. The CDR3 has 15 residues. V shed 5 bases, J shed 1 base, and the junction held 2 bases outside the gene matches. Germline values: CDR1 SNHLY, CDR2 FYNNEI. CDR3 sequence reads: CASSPGLAGTDTQYF. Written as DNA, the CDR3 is TGTGCCAGCAGTCCGGGACTAGCGGGCACAGATACGCAGTATTTT.

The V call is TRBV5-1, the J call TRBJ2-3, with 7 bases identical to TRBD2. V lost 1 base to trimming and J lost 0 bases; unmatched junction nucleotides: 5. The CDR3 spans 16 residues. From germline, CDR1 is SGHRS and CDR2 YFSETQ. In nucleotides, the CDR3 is TGCGCCAGCAGCTTGATCGGGGGAGGGAGCACAGATACGCAGTATTTT. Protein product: CASSLIGGGSTDTQYF.

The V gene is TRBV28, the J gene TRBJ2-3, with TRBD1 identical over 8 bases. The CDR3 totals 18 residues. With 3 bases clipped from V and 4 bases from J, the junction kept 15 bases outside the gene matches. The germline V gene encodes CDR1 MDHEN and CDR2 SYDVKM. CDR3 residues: CASSFTPSTGVDSDTQYF. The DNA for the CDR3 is TGTGCCAGCAGTTTCACTCCGTCGACAGGGGTTGATTCAGATACGCAGTATTTT.

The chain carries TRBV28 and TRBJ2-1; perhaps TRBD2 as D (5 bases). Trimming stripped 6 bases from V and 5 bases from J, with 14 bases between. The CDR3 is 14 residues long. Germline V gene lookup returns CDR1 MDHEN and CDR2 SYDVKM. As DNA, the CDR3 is TGTGCCAGCAGGGGAGAGCACACTCACAATGAGCAGTTCTTC. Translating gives CASRGEHTHNEQFF. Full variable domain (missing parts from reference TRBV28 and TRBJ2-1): DVKVTQSSRYLVKRTGEKVFLECVQDMDHENMFWYRQDPGLGLRLIYFSYDVKMKEKGDIPEGYSVSREKKERFSLILESASTNQTSMYLCASRGEHTHNEQFFGPGTRLTVL.

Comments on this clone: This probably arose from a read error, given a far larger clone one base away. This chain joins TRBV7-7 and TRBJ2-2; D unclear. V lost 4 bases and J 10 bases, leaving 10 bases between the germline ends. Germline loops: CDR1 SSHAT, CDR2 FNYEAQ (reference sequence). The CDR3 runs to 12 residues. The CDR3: CASSSASEELFF. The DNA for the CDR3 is TGTGCCAGCAGCTCTGCTTCCGAGGAGCTGTTTTTT.